This is a list of T cell receptor beta chains from one sample in a study of T cells in Graves' hyperthyroidism and ophthalmopathy. TCRdb called the multiplex PCR reads again in MiXCR, with one record for every CDR3 protein. The sample consists of some 300,000 distinct CDR3 sequences, roughly an eighth of them appearing once. The sample comprised blood. Every receptor here comes from a middle-aged woman with Graves' hyperthyroidism. CDR3s include the opening cysteine and the closing phenylalanine or tryptophan. A D gene is named only where the DNA matches it firmly. Only some rows state a clone size, as once, few, many or a class for expanded clones.

>few|TRBV7-9|TRBJ2-7|TRBD2
CASSSTGLGEQYF
TGTGCCAGCAGCTCCACTGGACTAGGCGAGCAGTACTTC
>-|TRBV2|TRBJ2-4|-
CASTEGIQNIQYF
TGTGCCAGCACCGAAGGTATCCAAAACATTCAGTACTTC
>few|TRBV11-1|TRBJ2-2|TRBD1
CATTPTGQGAGGELFF
TGTGCCACCACCCCTACGGGACAGGGTGCTGGCGGGGAGCTGTTTTTT
>many|TRBV6-1|TRBJ1-1|-
CASRGQYSVAFF
TGTGCCAGCAGAGGACAGTATTCCGTAGCTTTCTTT
>few|TRBV9|TRBJ1-3|TRBD1
CASRKGDSSGNTIYF
TGTGCCAGCAGAAAGGGGGACAGCTCTGGAAACACCATATATTTT
>few|TRBV7-7|TRBJ2-1|-
CASSLVLSSYNEQFF
TGTGCTAGCAGCTTAGTATTAAGCTCCTACAATGAGCAGTTCTTC
>few|TRBV28|TRBJ2-1|-
CASSLRTYYNEQFF
TGTGCCAGCAGTTTACGGACATATTACAATGAGCAGTTCTTC
>many|TRBV20-1|TRBJ2-5|TRBD1
CSAAQGAPETQYF
TGCAGTGCTGCACAGGGGGCTCCAGAGACCCAGTACTTC
>many|TRBV5-1|TRBJ2-2|-
CASSLGANTGELFF
TGCGCCAGCAGCTTGGGGGCGAACACCGGGGAGCTGTTTTTT
>few|TRBV27|TRBJ1-5|-
CASSPRRERSNQPQHF
TGTGCCAGCAGTCCCCGCCGGGAGCGAAGCAATCAGCCCCAGCATTTT
>many|TRBV7-2|TRBJ2-1|TRBD2
CASSFQGLAGGNEQFF
TGTGCCAGCAGCTTTCAGGGACTAGCGGGAGGGAATGAGCAGTTCTTC
>-|TRBV5-5|TRBJ2-2|-
CASSLAVVNTGELFF
TGTGCCAGCAGCTTGGCCGTGGTGAACACCGGGGAGCTGTTTTTT
>many|TRBV10-3|TRBJ1-2|-
CAISESKEEGGYTF
TGTGCCATCAGTGAGTCGAAAGAGGAAGGTGGCTACACCTTC
>many|TRBV5-1|TRBJ1-5|-
CASSLGDNSNQPQHF
TGCGCCAGCAGCTTGGGGGACAATAGCAATCAGCCCCAGCATTTT
>many|TRBV28|TRBJ1-5|TRBD1
CASRPGTGFTQPQHF
TGTGCCAGCAGACCCGGGACAGGGTTTACTCAGCCCCAGCATTTT
>many|TRBV6-5|TRBJ2-7|-
CASIYSGFGGEQYF
TGTGCCAGCATTTACAGCGGATTCGGTGGCGAGCAGTACTTC
>many|TRBV20-1|TRBJ2-5|-
CSASVSGWYQETQYF
TGCAGTGCTAGCGTTAGCGGATGGTACCAAGAGACCCAGTACTTC
>many|TRBV18|TRBJ2-5|TRBD1
CASSPLGQQETQYF
TGTGCCAGCTCACCTCTGGGACAGCAAGAGACCCAGTACTTC
>-|TRBV19|TRBJ2-7|-
CASSDPRSFYEQYF
TGTGCCAGTAGTGACCCCCGTTCCTTCTACGAGCAGTACTTC
>many|TRBV2|TRBJ1-4|-
CASSEGDATNEKLFF
TGTGCCAGCAGTGAAGGCGACGCAACTAATGAAAAACTGTTTTTT
>once|TRBV10-2|TRBJ2-7|TRBD1
CASSVPGQGVAVYEQYF
TGCGCCAGCAGCGTACCGGGACAGGGGGTCGCAGTCTACGAGCAGTACTTC
>few|TRBV6-1|TRBJ2-1|TRBD2
CASVRLAGSYNEQFF
TGTGCCAGCGTCCGACTAGCGGGCTCCTACAATGAGCAGTTCTTC
>many|TRBV7-9|TRBJ2-7|-
CASSFEALRPDEQYF
TGTGCCAGCAGCTTTGAAGCGCTCCGCCCTGACGAGCAGTACTTC
>many|TRBV7-2|TRBJ2-7|-
CASSLLRMGEQYF
TGTGCCAGCAGCTTATTGAGGATGGGCGAGCAGTACTTC
>few|TRBV7-8|TRBJ2-2|TRBD1
CASSLGTGTGELFF
TGTGCCAGCAGCCTCGGGACAGGAACCGGGGAGCTGTTTTTT
>-|TRBV28|TRBJ1-5|-
CATTSNQPQHF
TGTGCCACCACTAGCAATCAGCCCCAGCATTTT
>many|TRBV28|TRBJ1-5|TRBD1
CASNPGTGINQPQHF
TGTGCCAGCAACCCCGGGACAGGGATCAATCAGCCCCAGCATTTT